Listed below are T cell receptor beta chains from one sample, sequenced in a study of radiotherapy plus CTLA-4 blockade in lung cancer. Some clones are missing from TCRdb's copy, which holds only in-frame ones; the method was immunoSEQ multiplex PCR. The sample carries some 37,000 clones, 72% recorded once. Sequenced here: peripheral blood, sampled from a patient treated with radiotherapy plus ipilimumab. The source is a human donor with non-small cell lung cancer who had stable disease on radiotherapy plus ipilimumab. The CDR3 runs from the conserved cysteine through the conserved F or W.

V gene	J gene	CDR3 length	CDR3 protein
TRBV5-6	TRBJ1-1	14	CASNPLGGGSEAFF
TRBV29-1	TRBJ1-1	13	CSASGGQNTEAFF
TRBV30	TRBJ1-3	13	CAWGGVTGNTIYF
TRBV2	TRBJ1-2	16	CASSAQRQGASYGYTF
TRBV19	TRBJ1-3	17	CASSISQALSSGNTIYF
TRBV2	TRBJ1-1	15	CASSVQGARNTEAFF
TRBV5-1	TRBJ2-2	15	CASSLEQGSTGELFF
TRBV2	TRBJ2-6	14	CASNRDSGANVLTF
TRBV4-1	TRBJ2-4	15	CASSPFWGERNIQYF
TRBV2	TRBJ2-4	13	CASTGTSRNIQYF
TRBV29-1	TRBJ2-5	11	CSVRSQETQYF
TRBV30	TRBJ1-6	16	CAWKPTTGKVNSPLHF
TRBV5-1	TRBJ2-3	16	CASSTGTGGWPDTQYF
TRBV2	TRBJ2-1	13	CASGLNADNEQFF
TRBV5-1	TRBJ1-1	15	CASSQGTGGGTEAFF
TRBV11-1	TRBJ2-5	12	CASSLARETQYF
TRBV27	TRBJ1-2	14	CASSLNGAYYGYTF
TRBV6-5	TRBJ1-2	13	CASRYDRVEGYTF
TRBV10-3	TRBJ1-2	13	CAIRPDRERGYTF
TRBV7-9	TRBJ1-2	12	CASSLSNYGYTF
TRBV30	TRBJ2-1	13	CAWSLGDYNEQFF
TRBV18	TRBJ1-1	14	CASSPNRGETEAFF
TRBV19	TRBJ2-6	15	CASSTQGPGANVLTF
TRBV2	TRBJ1-2	14	CASSEAASTGGYTF
TRBV7-9	TRBJ1-5	15	CASSAGTTRNQPQHF
TRBV6-5	TRBJ2-5	13	CASSTTGAKTQYF
TRBV6-5	TRBJ1-1	15	CASSYSRQGRTEAFF
TRBV30	TRBJ1-4	17	CAWSVTGPLTTNEKLFF
TRBV7-9	TRBJ2-7	14	CASSITGTAYEQYF
TRBV7-2	TRBJ1-1	13	CASSPLGQYEAFF
TRBV11-3	TRBJ2-7	14	CASSLMGQGYEQYF
TRBV10-3	TRBJ2-7	16	CAISEGRQANGDEQYF
TRBV9	TRBJ2-3	17	CASSVLSSGASTDTQYF
TRBV5-4	TRBJ2-5	13	CASSFPNQETQYF
TRBV30	TRBJ2-2	15	CAWSVRGLNAGELFF
TRBV29-1	TRBJ1-1	13	CSVEYKFNTEAFF
TRBV18	TRBJ2-2	14	CASSPNPNTGELFF
TRBV11-3	TRBJ2-1	15	CASSPDRGGKNEQFF
TRBV2	TRBJ1-1	15	CASSDDRDRNPEAFF
TRBV6-5	TRBJ1-3	14	CASSRGRRGNTIYF
TRBV7-9	TRBJ2-7	17	CASSPPLSRGSSYEQYF
TRBV9	TRBJ2-2	20	CASSVALTDTHGLGTGELFF
TRBV4-2	TRBJ2-3	18	CASSQAGLAGGPGDTQYF